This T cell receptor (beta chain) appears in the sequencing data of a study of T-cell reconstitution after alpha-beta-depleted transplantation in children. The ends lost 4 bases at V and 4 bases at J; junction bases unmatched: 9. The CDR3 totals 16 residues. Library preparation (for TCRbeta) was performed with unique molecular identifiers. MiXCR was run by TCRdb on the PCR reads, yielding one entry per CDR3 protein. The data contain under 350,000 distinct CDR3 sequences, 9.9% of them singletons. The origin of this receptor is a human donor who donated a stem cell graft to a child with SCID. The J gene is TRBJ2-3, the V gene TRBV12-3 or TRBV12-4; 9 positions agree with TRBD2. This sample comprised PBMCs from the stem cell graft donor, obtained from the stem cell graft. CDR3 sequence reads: CASSSDAGGRSDTQYF. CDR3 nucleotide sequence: TGTGCCAGCAGTTCCGACGCGGGGGGGAGATCAGATACGCAGTATTTT.